This entry lists 17 T cell receptor beta chains sequenced from one sample in a study of blood T cell repertoires in COVID-19. Measured with immunoSEQ multiplex PCR; TCRdb has only the in-frame clones, and not every one. Of 200,000 to 300,000 clones listed, less than 90% are singletons. Input material: peripheral blood. The receptor set was obtained from a man in his sixties with acute or convalescent COVID-19.

This clone was seen more than once but under ten times. This sequence joins TRBV19 and TRBJ2-1; no clear D gene. The CDR3 totals 12 residues. V shed 5 bases and J shed 10 bases, with 12 bases lying between them. Germline CDR1 LNHDA, CDR2 SQIVND (reference sequence). The CDR3 is CASSLLLGEQFF. CDR3 nucleotides: TGTGCCAGTAGTCTGCTCCTGGGCGAGCAGTTCTTC. The full variable domain, completed using reference TRBV19 and TRBJ2-1, is DGGITQSPKYLFRKEGQNVTLSCEQNLNHDAMYWYRQDPGQGLRLIYYSQIVNDFQKGDIAEGYSVSREKKESFPLTVTSAQKNPTAFYLCASSLLLGEQFFGPGTRLTVL.

J is TRBJ2-5 and V is TRBV6-6; weak D call: TRBD1 (5 bases). Germline assignment: CDR1 MNHNY and CDR2 SVGAGI (reference sequence). There are 14 residues in the CDR3. Deletions cut 2 bases from V and 7 bases from J, with 14 bases between. CDR3 sequence reads: CASSYEARVGTQYF. DNA for the CDR3: TGTGCCAGCAGTTACGAGGCCAGGGTTGGGACCCAGTACTTC.

V gene TRBV7-3 combines with J gene TRBJ1-1; 7 bases map to TRBD1. V lost 4 bases to trimming and J lost 0 bases; unmatched junction nucleotides: 5. CDR3 size: 15 residues. Germline CDR1 reads SGHTA; CDR2 reads FQGTGA. CDR3 amino acids: CASSSQQGMNTEAFF. The DNA for the CDR3 is TGTGCCAGCAGCTCCCAACAGGGGATGAACACTGAAGCTTTCTTT.

V and J are TRBV3-1 (or the pseudogene TRBV3-2) and TRBJ1-1, with 8 bases aligning to TRBD1. Germline values: CDR1 LGHDT, CDR2 YNNKEL (reference sequence). CDR3 length: 15 amino acids. V dropped 5 bases and J dropped 3; count of bases not matched to a gene: 8. Here the CDR3 reads CASSYRTGGDTEAFF. The CDR3 DNA reads TGTGCCAGCAGCTACCGTACAGGGGGGGACACTGAAGCTTTCTTT.

The V and J genes are TRBV30 and TRBJ1-2; 7 bases align to TRBD1. The CDR3 is 13 amino acids. Losses at the gene ends were 3 bases for V and 5 bases for J; bases not matched to a gene: 6. Germline lookup yields CDR1 GTSNPN and CDR2 SVGIG (reference sequence). Here the CDR3 reads CAWSRKQGYGYTF. The CDR3 DNA is TGTGCCTGGAGCCGCAAACAGGGGTATGGCTACACCTTC. Based on the CDR3 plus reference TRBV30 and TRBJ1-2, the full variable domain is SQTIHQWPATLVQPVGSPLSLECTVEGTSNPNLYWYRQAAGRGLQLLFYSVGIGQISSEVPQNLSASRPQDRQFILSSKKLLLSDSGFYLCAWSRKQGYGYTFGSGTRLTVV.

The chain joins TRBV27 to TRBJ2-7, with D possibly matching TRBD1 (5 bases). This CDR3 contains 15 residues. Germline CDR1 is MNHEY and CDR2 is SMNVEV (reference sequence). Trimming shortened V by 0 bases and J by 0 bases, and 9 bases separated the two germline ends. The CDR3 spells CASSLSQDYSYEQYF. Here the CDR3 DNA reads TGTGCCAGCAGTTTATCACAGGATTACTCCTACGAGCAGTACTTC.

In DNA, the CDR3 is TGTGCCAGCAGTTACTCGAGGAACACCGGGGAGCTGTTTTTT. This codes for CASSYSRNTGELFF. The chain combines TRBV6-5 with TRBJ2-2; D is undetermined. The germline V gene encodes CDR1 MNHEY and CDR2 SVGAGI. The CDR3 is 14 amino acids. V lost 0 bases and J lost 1, with 3 bases in between.

This clone was counted a single time. The chain combines TRBV6-2 or TRBV6-3 with TRBJ1-5; TRBD1 might be the D (6 bases). Per the germline V gene, CDR1 is MNHEY and CDR2 is SVGEGT. The CDR3 totals 15 residues. V was trimmed by 2 bases and J by 7 bases, leaving 15 bases between them. In DNA, the CDR3 is TGTGCCAGCAGTTACCCGGACAGCGGCAGCCAGCCCCAGCATTTT. The encoded protein is CASSYPDSGSQPQHF.

The V gene is TRBV27, the J gene TRBJ1-3, with D maybe TRBD1 (5 bases). The CDR3 is made up of 19 amino acids. V was shortened by 9 bases and J by 3 bases, with 30 bases between the two germline ends. The germline V gene encodes CDR1 MNHEY and CDR2 SMNVEV (reference sequence). The CDR3, as DNA: TGTGCCAGTATCAGTCGGGGGGGGGAGACAGTGTGGTTTGGAAACACCATATATTTT. Translating it yields CASISRGGETVWFGNTIYF.

This clone has just a few counts. This rearrangement joins TRBV15 to TRBJ2-5, with a possible D match to TRBD1 (5 bases). The germline V gene encodes CDR1 LNHNV and CDR2 YYDKDF (reference sequence). Deletions cut 0 bases from V and 1 base from J, with 9 bases between. The CDR3 loop spans 15 amino acids. The CDR3 nucleotides are TGTGCCACCAGCAGAGATCCCACAGGCCAAGAGACCCAGTACTTC. Its protein is CATSRDPTGQETQYF.

This sequence joins TRBV6-1 and TRBJ2-3, with 7 bases fitting TRBD1. V dropped 7 bases and J dropped 0; count of bases not matched to a gene: 4. CDR1 is MNHNS and CDR2 is SASEGT in the germline V gene. CDR3 size: 14 residues. In DNA form, the CDR3 reads TGTGCCAGCAAGAGGGACAGCAGCACAGATACGCAGTATTTT. It yields the protein CASKRDSSTDTQYF.

This chain uses TRBV5-1 with TRBJ2-1; D is uncertain. CDR1 and CDR2 (germline): SGHRS, YFSETQ. V was trimmed by 0 bases and J by 1 base, leaving 11 bases between them. The CDR3 sequence is 16 residues long. The chain's CDR3 is CASSLAGIRSYNEQFF. In nucleotides, the CDR3 is TGCGCCAGCAGCTTGGCAGGCATAAGGTCCTACAATGAGCAGTTCTTC.

This clone was detected a few times. The chain links TRBV23-1 to TRBJ2-5; maybe TRBD2 (6 bases). TRBV23-1 falls under the ORF class, with uncertain function. V gave up 2 bases and J gave up 5 bases, with 15 bases separating them. The CDR3 is made up of 15 amino acids. In nucleotides, the CDR3 is TGCGCCAGCAGTCAAGTTCGGAGTCGGGGGGAGACCCAGTACTTC. It is translated as CASSQVRSRGETQYF.

This clone was seen a single time. This chain links TRBV11-2 with TRBJ1-4; the D gene is possibly TRBD1 (5 bases). V was cut by 1 base and J by 3 bases, with 18 bases left in between. CDR1 and CDR2 (germline): SGHAT, FQNNGV. This CDR3 is 18 amino acids long. DNA for the CDR3: TGTGCCAGCAGCTTAGCCCCTTGGGTGGGGGGACCTAATGAAAAACTGTTTTTT. It encodes CASSLAPWVGGPNEKLFF.

This chain joins TRBV10-3 and TRBJ2-3; maybe TRBD1 (5 bases). Germline-derived CDR1 and CDR2 are ENHRY and SYGVKD. The CDR3 has 14 residues. Trimming removed 8 bases from V and 2 bases from J, with 14 bases in between. The CDR3 is CAISWADTTDTQYF. In DNA, the CDR3 is TGTGCCATCTCTTGGGCGGACACCACAGATACGCAGTATTTT.

This chain connects TRBV30 to TRBJ1-2; 10 bases match TRBD1. V lost 3 bases and J lost 8; bases outside the gene matches: 3. Looked up from germline, CDR1 is GTSNPN and CDR2 is SVGIG (reference sequence). The CDR3 spans 12 residues. The DNA of the CDR3 is TGTGCCTGGAGCTTGACAGGGGGCGGCTACACCTTC. Translated: CAWSLTGGGYTF.

V gene TRBV5-1 combines with J gene TRBJ2-7; 12 nucleotides align to TRBD1. CDR1 is SGHRS, CDR2 YFSETQ, per germline. The CDR3 runs 16 residues. The junction had 11 bases not matched to a gene; V was cut back by 4 bases and J by 6 bases. The CDR3 spells CASSEVVGTGGVEQYF. CDR3 nucleotides: TGCGCCAGCAGCGAAGTAGTTGGGACAGGGGGCGTCGAGCAGTACTTC.